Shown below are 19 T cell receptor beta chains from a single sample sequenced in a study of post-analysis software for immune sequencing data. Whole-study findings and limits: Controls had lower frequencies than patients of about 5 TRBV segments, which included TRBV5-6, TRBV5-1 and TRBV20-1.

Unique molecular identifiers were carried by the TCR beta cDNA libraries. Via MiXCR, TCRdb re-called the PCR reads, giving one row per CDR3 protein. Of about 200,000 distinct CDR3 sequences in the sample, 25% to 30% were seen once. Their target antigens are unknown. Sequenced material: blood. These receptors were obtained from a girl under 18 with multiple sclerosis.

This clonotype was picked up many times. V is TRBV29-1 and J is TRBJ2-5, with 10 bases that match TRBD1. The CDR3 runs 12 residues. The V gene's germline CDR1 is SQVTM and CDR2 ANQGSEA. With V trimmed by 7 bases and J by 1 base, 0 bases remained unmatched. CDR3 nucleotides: TGCAGCGGGACAGGGGGCCAAGAGACCCAGTACTTC. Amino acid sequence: CSGTGGQETQYF.

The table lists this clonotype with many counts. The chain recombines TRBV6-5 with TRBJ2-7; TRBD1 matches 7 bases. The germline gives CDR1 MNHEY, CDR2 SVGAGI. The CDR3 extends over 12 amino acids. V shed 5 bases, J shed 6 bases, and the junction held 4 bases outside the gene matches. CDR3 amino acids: CASSGQGVEQYF. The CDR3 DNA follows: TGTGCCAGCAGTGGTCAGGGGGTCGAGCAGTACTTC.

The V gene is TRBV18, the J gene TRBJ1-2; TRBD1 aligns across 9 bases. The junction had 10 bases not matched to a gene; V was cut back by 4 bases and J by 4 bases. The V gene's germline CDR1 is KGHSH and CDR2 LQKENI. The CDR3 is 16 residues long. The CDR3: CASSLNRDRDIYGYTF. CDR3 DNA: TGTGCCAGCTCACTCAACCGGGACAGGGACATCTATGGCTACACCTTC.

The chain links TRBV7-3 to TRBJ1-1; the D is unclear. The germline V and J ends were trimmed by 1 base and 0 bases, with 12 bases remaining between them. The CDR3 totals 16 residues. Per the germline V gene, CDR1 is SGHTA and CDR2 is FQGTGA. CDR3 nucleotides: TGTGCCAGCAGCTTAAGAATGGTGGGTCTGAACACTGAAGCTTTCTTT. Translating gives CASSLRMVGLNTEAFF.

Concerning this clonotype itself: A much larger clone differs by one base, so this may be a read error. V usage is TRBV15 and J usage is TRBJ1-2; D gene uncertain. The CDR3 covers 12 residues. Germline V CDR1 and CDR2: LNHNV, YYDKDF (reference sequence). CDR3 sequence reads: CATGQVNYGYAF. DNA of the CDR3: TGTGCCACCGGGCAGGTTAACTATGGCTACGCCTTC.

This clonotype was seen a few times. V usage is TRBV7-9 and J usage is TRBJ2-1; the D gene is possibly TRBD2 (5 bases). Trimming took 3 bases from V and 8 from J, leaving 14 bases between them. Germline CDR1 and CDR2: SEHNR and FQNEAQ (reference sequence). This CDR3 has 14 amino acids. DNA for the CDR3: TGTGCCAGCAGCTTCCGGAGGTCCGACGATGAGCAGTTCTTC. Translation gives CASSFRRSDDEQFF.

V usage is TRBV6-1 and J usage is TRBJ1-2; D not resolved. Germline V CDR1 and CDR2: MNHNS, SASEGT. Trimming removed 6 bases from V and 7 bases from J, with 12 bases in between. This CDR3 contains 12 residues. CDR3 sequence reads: CASRGNEAGYTF. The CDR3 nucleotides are TGTGCCAGCAGGGGAAACGAAGCTGGCTACACCTTC.

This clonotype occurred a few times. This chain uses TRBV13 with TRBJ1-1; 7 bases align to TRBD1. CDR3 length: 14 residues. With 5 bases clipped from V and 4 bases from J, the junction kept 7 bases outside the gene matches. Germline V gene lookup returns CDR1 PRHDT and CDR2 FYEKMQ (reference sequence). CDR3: CASSPRQGSTEAFF. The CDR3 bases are TGTGCCAGCAGCCCACGACAGGGAAGCACTGAAGCTTTCTTT.

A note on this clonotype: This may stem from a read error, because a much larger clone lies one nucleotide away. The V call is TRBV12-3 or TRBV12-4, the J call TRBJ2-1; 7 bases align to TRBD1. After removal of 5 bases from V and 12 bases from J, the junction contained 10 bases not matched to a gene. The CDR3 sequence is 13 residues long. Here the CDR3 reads CASSLGQDQGQFF. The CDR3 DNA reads TGTGCCAGCAGTCTCGGACAGGACCAGGGGCAGTTCTTC.

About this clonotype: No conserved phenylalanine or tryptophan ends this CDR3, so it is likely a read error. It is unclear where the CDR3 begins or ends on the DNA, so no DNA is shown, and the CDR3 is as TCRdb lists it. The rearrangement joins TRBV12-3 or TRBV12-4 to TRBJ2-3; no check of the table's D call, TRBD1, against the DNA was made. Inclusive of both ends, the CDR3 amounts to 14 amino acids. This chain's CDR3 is CASSMTGVADTEYS.

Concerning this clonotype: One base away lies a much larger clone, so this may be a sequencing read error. The CDR3 sequence: CASSLTREYEQFF. CDR3 sequence (DNA): TGTGCCAGCAGCTTAACGAGAGAATATGAGCAGTTCTTC. This chain links TRBV7-9 with TRBJ2-1; no clear D gene. V was pared by 2 bases and J by 8 bases, with 10 bases between. Germline CDR1 SEHNR, CDR2 FQNEAQ (reference sequence). The CDR3 covers 13 residues.

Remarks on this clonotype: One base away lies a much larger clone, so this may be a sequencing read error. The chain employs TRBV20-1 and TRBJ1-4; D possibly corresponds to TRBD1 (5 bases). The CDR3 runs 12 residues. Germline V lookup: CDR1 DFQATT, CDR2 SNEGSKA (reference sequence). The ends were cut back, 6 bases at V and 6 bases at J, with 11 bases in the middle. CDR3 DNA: TGCAGTGCAACTGGGGCGGATGAAAAACTGTTTTTT. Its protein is CSATGADEKLFF.

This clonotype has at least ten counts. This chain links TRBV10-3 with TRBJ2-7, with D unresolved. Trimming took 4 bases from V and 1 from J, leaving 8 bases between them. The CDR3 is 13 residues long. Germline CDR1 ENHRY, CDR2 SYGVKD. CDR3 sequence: CAISAYRSYEQYF. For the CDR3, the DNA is TGTGCCATCAGTGCCTACAGATCCTACGAGCAGTACTTC.

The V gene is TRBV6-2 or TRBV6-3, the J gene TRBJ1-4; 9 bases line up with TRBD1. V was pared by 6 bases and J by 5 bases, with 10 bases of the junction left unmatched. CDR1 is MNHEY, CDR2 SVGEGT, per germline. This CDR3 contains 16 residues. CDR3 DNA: TGTGCCAGCAGGCTACTCAAAGGGACAGGGAATGAAAAACTGTTTTTT. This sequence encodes CASRLLKGTGNEKLFF.

CDR3 in DNA: TGCGCCAGCAAAGCCGGGACTAGCGGCTACGAGCAGTACTTC. Translation: CASKAGTSGYEQYF. This chain links TRBV5-1 with TRBJ2-5; 11 nucleotides line up with TRBD2. TRBJ2-7 explains the end of the DNA better; the J call may be wrong. Germline V gene sequence: CDR1 SGHRS, CDR2 YFSETQ. This CDR3 has 14 residues.

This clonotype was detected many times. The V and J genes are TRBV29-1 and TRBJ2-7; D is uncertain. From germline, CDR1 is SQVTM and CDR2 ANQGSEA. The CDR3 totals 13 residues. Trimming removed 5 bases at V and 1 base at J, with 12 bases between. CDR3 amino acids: CSVSPDPSYEQYF. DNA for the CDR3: TGCAGCGTTTCTCCGGACCCATCCTACGAGCAGTACTTC.

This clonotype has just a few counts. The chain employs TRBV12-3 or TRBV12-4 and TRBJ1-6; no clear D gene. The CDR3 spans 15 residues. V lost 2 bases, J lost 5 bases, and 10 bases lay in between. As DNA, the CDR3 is TGTGCCAGCAGTTTAAGTACCAGGAATAATTCACCCCTCCACTTT. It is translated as CASSLSTRNNSPLHF.

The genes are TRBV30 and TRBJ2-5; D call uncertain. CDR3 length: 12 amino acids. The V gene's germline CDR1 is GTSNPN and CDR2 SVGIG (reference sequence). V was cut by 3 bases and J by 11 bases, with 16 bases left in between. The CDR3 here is CAWRFGYNEQYF. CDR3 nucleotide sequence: TGTGCCTGGAGGTTCGGATACAATGAGCAGTACTTC.

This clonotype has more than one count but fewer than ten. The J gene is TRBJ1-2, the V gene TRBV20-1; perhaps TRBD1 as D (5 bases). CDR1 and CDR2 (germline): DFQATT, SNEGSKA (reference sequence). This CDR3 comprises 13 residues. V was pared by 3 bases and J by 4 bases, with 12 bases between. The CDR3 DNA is TGCAGTGCTAGTAGAAGCCAGGGCTATGGCTACACCTTC. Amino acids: CSASRSQGYGYTF.